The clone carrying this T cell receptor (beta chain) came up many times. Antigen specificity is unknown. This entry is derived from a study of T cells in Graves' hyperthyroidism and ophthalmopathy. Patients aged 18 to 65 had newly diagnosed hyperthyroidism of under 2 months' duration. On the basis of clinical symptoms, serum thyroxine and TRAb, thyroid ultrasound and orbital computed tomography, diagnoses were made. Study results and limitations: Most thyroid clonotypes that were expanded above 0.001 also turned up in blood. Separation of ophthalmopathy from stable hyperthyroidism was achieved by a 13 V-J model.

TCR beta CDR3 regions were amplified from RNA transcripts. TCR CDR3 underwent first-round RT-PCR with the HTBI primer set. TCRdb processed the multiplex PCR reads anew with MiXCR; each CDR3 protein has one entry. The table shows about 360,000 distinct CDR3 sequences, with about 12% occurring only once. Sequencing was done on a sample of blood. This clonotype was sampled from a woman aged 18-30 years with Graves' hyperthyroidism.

In nucleotides, the CDR3 is TGTGCCATCAGTACGGACAGGGGACCGGGATCACCCCTCCACTTT. This gives the protein CAISTDRGPGSPLHF. The rearrangement joins TRBV10-3 to TRBJ1-6, with 9 bases aligning to TRBD1. The CDR3 sequence is 15 residues long. Germline CDR1 is ENHRY and CDR2 is SYGVKD. With V trimmed by 5 bases and J by 10 bases, 9 bases remained unmatched.